The sequence of this T cell receptor (beta chain) was determined in a study of T cells in Graves' hyperthyroidism and ophthalmopathy. Notes on the study in general: In validation, the model predicted ophthalmopathy. These predictions came a median around 5.9 months before onset.

Clinical symptoms, serum thyroxine and TRAb, thyroid ultrasound and orbital computed tomography were used for the diagnoses. Amplification yielded TCR beta CDR3 regions, with RNA transcripts as the source. Initially, a first-round RT-PCR of the TCR CDR3 employed the HTBI primer set. One entry per CDR3 protein results from TCRdb running MiXCR on the multiplex PCR reads. This sample has approximately 590,000 distinct CDR3 sequences, with roughly 14% found just once. Concerning this clonotype itself: Its target is unknown.

The CDR3 loop spans 15 amino acids. The trim removed 3 bases at V and 2 bases at J, leaving 2 bases unmatched. From germline, CDR1 is KGHDR and CDR2 SFDVKD. The origin of this receptor is a young woman with Graves' hyperthyroidism. This chain joins TRBV24-1 and TRBJ1-2; TRBD1 matches 10 bases. Sample: blood. The CDR3 DNA follows: TGTGCCACCAGTGATGGGACAGGGGCGAACTATGGCTACACCTTC. It translates to CATSDGTGANYGYTF.